Listed below are T cell receptor beta chains from one sample, sequenced in a study of spatial heterogeneity in lung cancer. TCRdb re-derived calls from the 5' RACE reads in MiXCR, one entry per CDR3 protein. The sample shows tens of thousands of distinct CDR3 sequences, around 9.6% of them seen only once. This sample comprised PBMCs, obtained at follow-up. The source is a male donor with early-stage non-small cell lung cancer. CDR3s include the opening cysteine and the closing phenylalanine or tryptophan. A D gene is named only where the DNA matches it firmly. Some rows mark clone size as missing; the rest say once, few, many or name a class of expanded clone.

TRBV6-1	TRBD1	TRBJ2-5	-	TGTGCCAGCAGTCGACAGGGGGCACAGGAGACCCAGTACTTC	CASSRQGAQETQYF
TRBV20-1	TRBD1	TRBJ2-6	few	TGCAGTGCTTGGACAGGGGGCTTTGGGGCCAACGTCCTGACTTTC	CSAWTGGFGANVLTF
TRBV5-1	-	TRBJ2-2	many	TGCGCCAGCAGCTTGGGACGGAGGAACACCGGGGAGCTGTTTTTT	CASSLGRRNTGELFF
TRBV28	-	TRBJ2-7	many	TGTGCCAGCAGCCAAACAGGTTACGAGCAGTACTTC	CASSQTGYEQYF
TRBV5-1	-	TRBJ2-3	many	TGCGCCAGCAGCTTGGAGGCCTCGGGGCCAGATACGCAGTATTTT	CASSLEASGPDTQYF
TRBV12-3/TRBV12-4	TRBD1	TRBJ1-5	many	TGTGCCAGCACCCAGGACAGGGAGCAGCCCCAGCATTTT	CASTQDREQPQHF
TRBV11-2	-	TRBJ2-1	many	TGTGCCAGCAGCTGGGTCTACAATGAGCAGTTCTTC	CASSWVYNEQFF
TRBV29-1	-	TRBJ1-1	few	TGCAGCGGCAGGGTGATCGACACTGAAGCTTTCTTT	CSGRVIDTEAFF
TRBV7-9	-	TRBJ1-4	many	TGTGCCACCCAGGGGCCCTCTAATGAAAAACTGTTTTTT	CATQGPSNEKLFF
TRBV20-1	-	TRBJ1-5	few	TGCAGTGCTAGAGCCGGGACCTTCAATCAGCCCCAGCATTTT	CSARAGTFNQPQHF
TRBV5-1	TRBD1	TRBJ2-1	few	TGCGCCAGCAGCTCCGGGACAGGGACCTACAATGAGCAGTTCTTC	CASSSGTGTYNEQFF
TRBV7-6	TRBD1	TRBJ2-1	many	TGTGCCAGCAGCTTAGTCACAGGGGAAGGGATCGGTGAGCAGTTCTTC	CASSLVTGEGIGEQFF
TRBV5-6	-	TRBJ2-1	many	TGTGCCAGCAGCCTGCCCCTGGTTGAGCAGTTCTTC	CASSLPLVEQFF
TRBV5-4	-	TRBJ2-3	many	TGTGCCAGCAGCTCTTCCTCAACGGGGGCCCCAGATACGCAGTATTTT	CASSSSSTGAPDTQYF
TRBV7-2	-	TRBJ2-5	-	TGTGCCAGCAGCTTAGGCAGGGAGACCCAGTACTTC	CASSLGRETQYF
TRBV6-6	-	TRBJ2-7	-	TGTGCCAGCAGTCTAGGACAGACATACGAGCAGTACTTC	CASSLGQTYEQYF
TRBV11-1	-	TRBJ1-5	many	TGTGCCAGCAGCTTAGCGTTGGATCAGCCCCAGCATTTT	CASSLALDQPQHF
TRBV4-3	-	TRBJ2-2	-	TGCGCCAGCAGCCAAGATCCAGACAGTAACACCGGGGAGCTGTTTTTT	CASSQDPDSNTGELFF
TRBV20-1	-	TRBJ1-5	many	TGCAGTGCCGGGGGCCAGTCCTACAATCAGCCCCAGCATTTT	CSAGGQSYNQPQHF
TRBV12-3/TRBV12-4	TRBD2	TRBJ2-3	-	TGTGCCAGCAGACTAGCGGGGGTTAAAGATACGCAGTATTTT	CASRLAGVKDTQYF
TRBV7-9	-	TRBJ2-1	few	TGTGCCAGCAGCATGACCCATGGAGACAATGAGCAGTTCTTC	CASSMTHGDNEQFF
TRBV10-3	-	TRBJ2-7	many	TGTGCCATCAGTGAGACTGTGCGAAATGCGGCTAACCTCTACGAGCAGTACTTC	CAISETVRNAANLYEQYF
TRBV29-1	TRBD2	TRBJ2-3	many	TGCAGCTCCGGTGCGGGGGGGGCCGAAGATACGCAGTATTTT	CSSGAGGAEDTQYF
TRBV11-1	-	TRBJ2-7	-	TGTGCCAGCAGCCCTGACAGGACCTACGAGCAGTACTTC	CASSPDRTYEQYF
TRBV12-3/TRBV12-4	-	TRBJ1-2	many	TGTGCCAGCAGTTTAAAGCAGGACTTGAACTATGGCTACACCTTC	CASSLKQDLNYGYTF
TRBV7-8	-	TRBJ2-1	-	TGTGCCAGCAGCTTAGGCGGGGGCCCTTCCTACAATGAGCAGTTCTTC	CASSLGGGPSYNEQFF